These 16 T cell receptor beta chains originate from one sample sequenced in a study of blood T cell repertoires in COVID-19. Assay: immunoSEQ multiplex PCR; the TCRdb copy retains only in-frame clones and omits some. This sample has a few hundred thousand clones, with around nine tenths found just once. What was sequenced was PBMCs or T cells enriched from blood (not recorded which). All receptors derive from a woman aged 18-30 years who had recovered from COVID-19.

The rearrangement joins TRBV5-5 to TRBJ2-5; TRBD1 might be the D (5 bases). The germline CDR1 and CDR2 sequences are SGHKS and YYEKEE (reference sequence). This CDR3 is built from 14 residues. Trimming removed 4 bases from V and 4 bases from J, with 14 bases in between. In DNA, the CDR3 is TGTGCCAGCAGCCAGGACACCTCGGGAGAGACCCAGTACTTC. Protein: CASSQDTSGETQYF.

This chain connects TRBV29-1 to TRBJ1-1; 8 nucleotides align to TRBD1. CDR1 and CDR2 from the germline V gene are SQVTM and ANQGSEA. The CDR3 is made up of 14 amino acids. The V and J ends lost 3 bases and 6 bases, in that order; junction bases with no gene match: 9. The CDR3 DNA reads TGCAGCGTTGAGGGAGACCAGGGGGCCTCTGAAGCTTTCTTT. This gives the protein CSVEGDQGASEAFF.

This clone has only one observation. The J gene is TRBJ1-2, the V gene TRBV2, with 7 bases identical to TRBD1. The germline CDR1 and CDR2 sequences are SNHLY and FYNNEI. This CDR3 contains 15 residues. Trimming took 7 bases from V and 4 from J; bases not matched to a gene: 12. The CDR3 here is CASTLSRTGAYGYTF. The CDR3, as DNA: TGTGCCAGCACCCTTTCTAGAACAGGGGCCTATGGCTACACCTTC.

The chain employs TRBV6-5 and TRBJ1-3, with D unresolved. Germline loops: CDR1 MNHEY, CDR2 SVGAGI. This CDR3 is built from 13 residues. The V gene lost 8 bases and the J gene lost 4 bases, with 12 bases spanning the gap. The CDR3 loop is CASQRGVGNTIYF. The CDR3 nucleotides are TGTGCCAGCCAGCGGGGAGTCGGAAACACCATATATTTT.

The chain links TRBV6-5 to TRBJ1-1; D uncertain. Germline V gene data show CDR1 as MNHEY and CDR2 as SVGAGI. The CDR3 has 14 residues. Between the trimmed V and J ends, which lost 11 bases and 4 bases, there was a span of 20 bases. The CDR3 DNA reads TGTGCCGTAAGGTCAGCAGGTGGTGGCACTGAAGCTTTCTTT. It encodes CAVRSAGGGTEAFF.

The CDR3 DNA reads as TGTGCCAGTAGCCCTTGGACAGGGCCGGGGAGTGAGACCCAGTACTTC. It is translated as CASSPWTGPGSETQYF. The rearrangement links TRBV19 to TRBJ2-5, with 8 bases lining up with TRBD1. This CDR3 spans 16 amino acids. Trimming cost V 6 bases and J 5 bases; bases outside gene matches: 14. From germline, CDR1 is LNHDA and CDR2 SQIVND (reference sequence). Based on the CDR3 plus reference TRBV19 and TRBJ2-5, the full variable domain is DGGITQSPKYLFRKEGQNVTLSCEQNLNHDAMYWYRQDPGQGLRLIYYSQIVNDFQKGDIAEGYSVSREKKESFPLTVTSAQKNPTAFYLCASSPWTGPGSETQYFGPGTRLLVL.

The chain recombines TRBV27 with TRBJ1-1; D is unresolved. The CDR3 totals 16 residues. V was shortened by 5 bases and J by 0 bases, with 16 bases between the two germline ends. Germline CDR1 is MNHEY and CDR2 is SMNVEV (reference sequence). The CDR3 nucleotides read TGTGCCAGCAGTCCCCTAGCAGACGGCATGAACACTGAAGCTTTCTTT. This sequence encodes CASSPLADGMNTEAFF.

This chain connects TRBV4-1 to TRBJ2-3; possible D gene TRBD2, 6 bases. Trimming pared 4 bases from V and 1 base from J, leaving 12 bases between. Germline CDR1 MGHRA, CDR2 YSYEKL. CDR3 length equals 15 residues. The CDR3 nucleotides are TGCGCCAGCAGCCGTAGCGGCGGTGGCACAGATACGCAGTATTTT. It yields the protein CASSRSGGGTDTQYF.

This clone appeared a single time. V is TRBV7-2 and J is TRBJ1-2, with D tentatively TRBD1 (6 bases). V lost 5 bases, J lost 3 bases, and 13 bases lay in between. The CDR3 runs 14 residues. Germline CDR1 is SGHTA and CDR2 is FQGNSA. The CDR3, as DNA: TGTGCCAGCAGCCCAGGGGCCAGTCACTATGGCTACACCTTC. Amino acids: CASSPGASHYGYTF.

The genes are TRBV2 and TRBJ1-5; TRBD1 agrees at 7 bases. The CDR3 runs to 13 residues. Germline V CDR1 and CDR2: SNHLY, FYNNEI. Unmatched junction bases numbered 3, after V lost 3 bases and J lost 7 bases. The CDR3 spells CASSETGWQPQHF. The CDR3, as DNA: TGTGCCAGCAGTGAGACAGGGTGGCAGCCCCAGCATTTT.

This chain uses TRBV7-2 with TRBJ1-1; D not certain. CDR3 size: 13 residues. Trimming left V 5 bases short and J 10 bases short, with 17 bases between. Germline V gene sequence: CDR1 SGHTA, CDR2 FQGNSA. The CDR3 DNA is TGTGCCAGCAGCCTAGGGTCGCGCGAGGGAGCTTTCTTT. It yields the protein CASSLGSREGAFF. Variable domain in full (rest from reference TRBV7-2 and TRBJ1-1): GAGVSQSPSNKVTEKGKDVELRCDPISGHTALYWYRQSLGQGLEFLIYFQGNSAPDKSGLPSDRFSAERTGGSVSTLTIQRTQQEDSAVYLCASSLGSREGAFFGQGTRLTVV.

The V gene is TRBV19, the J gene TRBJ2-7; TRBD1 might be the D (6 bases). The length of the CDR3 is 14 residues. V lost 5 bases and J lost 4, with 15 bases in between. The V gene's germline CDR1 is LNHDA and CDR2 SQIVND (reference sequence). As DNA, the CDR3 is TGTGCCAGTAGTCGACAGTTCAGGGGTTACGAGCAGTACTTC. Protein product: CASSRQFRGYEQYF.

V gene TRBV6-6 combines with J gene TRBJ1-1; no firm D call. The CDR3 is 13 amino acids. V lost 6 bases to trimming and J lost 6 bases, with 14 bases between them. CDR1 is MNHNY, CDR2 SVGAGI, per germline (reference sequence). The CDR3 loop reads CASSPSSAAEAFF. The CDR3 DNA follows: TGTGCCAGCAGCCCCTCGAGTGCTGCTGAAGCTTTCTTT.

V gene TRBV2 combines with J gene TRBJ2-1, with 9 bases aligning to TRBD1. Trimming at V came to 9 bases and at J to 9 bases, leaving 12 bases not matched to a gene. This CDR3 spans 14 amino acids. The germline gives CDR1 SNHLY, CDR2 FYNNEI. The CDR3 sequence is CARGGETGGSEQFF. The CDR3 nucleotides are TGTGCCAGGGGTGGGGAGACAGGGGGAAGTGAGCAGTTCTTC.

This clone has a single count. V and J are TRBV5-6 and TRBJ1-1; D possibly corresponds to TRBD1 (5 bases). CDR1 is SGHDT, CDR2 YYEEEE, per germline. This CDR3 contains 17 residues. The V end lost 0 bases, the J end lost 2 bases, and 17 bases lay between the germline ends. The CDR3 here is CASSLGKETEFNTEAFF. CDR3 nucleotide sequence: TGTGCCAGCAGCTTGGGAAAGGAGACAGAGTTTAACACTGAAGCTTTCTTT. Complete variable domain (other parts from reference TRBV5-6 and TRBJ1-1): DAGVTQSPTHLIKTRGQQVTLRCSPKSGHDTVSWYQQALGQGPQFIFQYYEEEERQRGNFPDRFSGHQFPNYSSELNVNALLLGDSALYLCASSLGKETEFNTEAFFGQGTRLTVV.

The chain couples TRBV6-2 or TRBV6-3 to TRBJ1-4, with D possibly TRBD1 on 5 matching bases. Trimming removed 2 bases at V and 5 bases at J, with 9 bases between. This CDR3 region has 14 residues. Looked up from germline, CDR1 is MNHEY and CDR2 is SVGEGT. The CDR3 loop is CASSYGRVNEKLFF. In nucleotides, the CDR3 is TGTGCCAGCAGTTACGGCAGGGTCAATGAAAAACTGTTTTTT.